Following are 22 T cell receptor beta chains from one sample sequenced in a study of T-cell memory formation after mild COVID-19 listed by TCRdb under 2021. Library preparation employed 5' RACE. The sequencer listed for this sample is Illumina NovaSeq 6000. The public reads were run again by TCRdb, first through fastp at Q25 and then through MiXCR, and only productive beta chains were kept. Each entry is one CDR3 protein sequence, shown with its most common DNA and genes. The sample includes over 300,000 distinct CDR3 sequences, with less than 25% observed a single time. Roughly 23% of the sample is held by the ten biggest clonotypes. Sequenced sample: PBMCs or a T cell subset sorted from them (not recorded which). The origin of the receptors is a man in his late teens or twenties who had mild COVID-19 (a few samples of this study predate the infection). The sample titles of this study are shuffled in the database, so cell type and time point are left out; the donor was told from shared clones.

The table lists this clonotype with a few counts. The chain's CDR3 is CASSSRTSGGAYNEQFF. CDR3 nucleotides: TGTGCCAGCAGCTCAAGGACTAGCGGGGGTGCCTACAATGAGCAGTTCTTC. The chain is built from TRBV7-3 and TRBJ2-1, with 13 bases identical to TRBD2. V dropped 4 bases and J dropped 2; count of bases not matched to a gene: 5. From germline, CDR1 is SGHTA and CDR2 FQGTGA. CDR3 length: 17 amino acids. Full variable domain (missing parts from reference TRBV7-3 and TRBJ2-1): GAGVSQTPSNKVTEKGKYVELRCDPISGHTALYWYRQSLGQGPEFLIYFQGTGAADDSGLPNDRFFAVRPEGSVSTLKIQRTERGDSAVYLCASSSRTSGGAYNEQFFGPGTRLTVL.

J is TRBJ2-1 and V is TRBV24-1, with 9 bases fitting TRBD2. Unmatched junction bases numbered 15, after V lost 2 bases and J lost 8 bases. The CDR3 runs 18 residues. Germline V gene lookup returns CDR1 KGHDR and CDR2 SFDVKD. CDR3 amino acids: CATSDSRSQRGARDEQFF. The CDR3 region has the DNA TGTGCCACCAGTGATTCTCGGTCTCAGCGGGGGGCGAGGGATGAGCAGTTCTTC.

Comments on this clonotype: One end of the junction varies from germline; a read error may be responsible. The J gene is TRBJ2-5, the V gene TRBV15, with TRBD1 identical over 7 bases. The CDR3 spans 14 residues. Germline loops: CDR1 LNHNV, CDR2 YYDKDF (reference sequence). This CDR3 is CATTRDRESETQYF. In DNA form, the CDR3 reads TGTGCCACCACCAGAGACAGGGAGTCAGAGACCCAGTACTTC. The full variable domain, with the rest looked up from reference TRBV15 and TRBJ2-5, is DAMVIQNPRYQVTQFGKPVTLSCSQTLNHNVMYWYQQKSSQAPKLLFHYYDKDFNNEADTPDNFQSRRPNTSFCFLDIRSPGLGDTAMYLCATTRDRESETQYFGPGTRLLVL.

Only a few counts were recorded for this clonotype. The rearrangement joins TRBV7-2 to TRBJ2-5; D is possibly TRBD1 (6 bases). CDR1 is SGHTA and CDR2 is FQGNSA in the germline V gene. V shed 1 base and J shed 5 bases, with 14 bases lying between them. The CDR3 contains 15 residues. CDR3 coding DNA: TGTGCCAGCAGCTTAGGGTCGGCAGGGGTTGAGACCCAGTACTTC. Translating it yields CASSLGSAGVETQYF.

The chain combines TRBV5-1 with TRBJ2-2; TRBD2 is a possible D gene (5 bases). Trimming removed 0 bases from V and 5 bases from J, with 14 bases in between. The CDR3 length is 16 residues. Germline CDR1 reads SGHRS; CDR2 reads YFSETQ. The DNA for the CDR3 is TGCGCCAGCAGCTTGGGGTCTTACGGGAATACCGGGGAGCTGTTTTTT. Translating gives CASSLGSYGNTGELFF.

There are a few counts of this clonotype. This chain links TRBV7-2 with TRBJ1-2; 9 nucleotides agree with TRBD1. The trim removed 5 bases at V and 5 bases at J, leaving 6 bases unmatched. Germline V CDR1 and CDR2: SGHTA, FQGNSA. CDR3 size: 14 residues. The CDR3 DNA is TGTGCCAGCAGCCCTGGGACAGGGTGGTATGGCTACACCTTC. It encodes CASSPGTGWYGYTF.

The rearrangement uses TRBV28 and TRBJ1-2; D perhaps matches TRBD1 (5 bases). This CDR3 is built from 13 residues. CDR1 MDHEN and CDR2 SYDVKM come from the germline V gene. V was pared by 5 bases and J by 6 bases, with 13 bases between. The CDR3 sequence: CASSNSGTHGYTF. The CDR3, as DNA: TGTGCCAGCAGTAACTCCGGGACCCATGGCTACACCTTC.

This rearrangement joins TRBV20-1 to TRBJ2-3; possibly TRBD1 for D (6 bases). The V gene's germline CDR1 is DFQATT and CDR2 SNEGSKA (reference sequence). The CDR3 has 14 amino acids. Trimming removed 1 base from V and 6 bases from J, with 14 bases in between. This CDR3 is CSARVFAGADTQYF. The DNA for the CDR3 is TGCAGTGCTAGAGTGTTTGCAGGGGCGGATACGCAGTATTTT.

This clonotype was observed a single time. This chain connects TRBV19 to TRBJ2-4; D gene ambiguous. Looked up from germline, CDR1 is LNHDA and CDR2 is SQIVND (reference sequence). CDR3 length: 13 amino acids. V gave up 3 bases and J gave up 8 bases, with 11 bases separating them. CDR3 coding DNA: TGTGCCAGTAGTATTTTTGGGGTTGACATTCAGTACTTC. Translating it yields CASSIFGVDIQYF.

This clonotype was counted a few times. V usage is TRBV6-2 or TRBV6-3 and J usage is TRBJ2-2, with D perhaps TRBD1 (6 bases). The CDR3 spans 14 residues. CDR1 and CDR2 from the germline V gene are MNHEY and SVGEGT. Trimming pared 7 bases from V and 1 base from J, leaving 10 bases between. In DNA form, the CDR3 reads TGTGCCAGCATTAAGGGACAGAACACCGGGGAGCTGTTTTTT. Encoded protein: CASIKGQNTGELFF.

The V gene is TRBV20-1, the J gene TRBJ2-7, with D tentatively TRBD1 (6 bases). The germline V gene has CDR1 DFQATT and CDR2 SNEGSKA (reference sequence). Trimming pared 5 bases from V and 7 bases from J, leaving 15 bases between. The CDR3 is made up of 12 amino acids. As DNA, the CDR3 is TGCAGTGCTGAACAGGGTGTGGGTGAGCAGTACGTC. Amino acids: CSAEQGVGEQYV.

This clonotype was picked up a small number of times. This chain joins TRBV5-1 and TRBJ1-3; D may be TRBD1 (5 bases). Germline loops: CDR1 SGHRS, CDR2 YFSETQ. The CDR3 has 14 residues. V was trimmed by 0 bases and J by 4 bases, leaving 8 bases between them. CDR3: CASSLAGRGNTIYF. The CDR3 DNA sequence: TGCGCCAGCAGCTTGGCAGGGCGAGGAAACACCATATATTTT.

The CDR3 reads CASTYLAGETQYF. DNA of the CDR3: TGTGCCAGCACCTACCTGGCAGGAGAGACCCAGTACTTC. The genes are TRBV7-2 and TRBJ2-5; D not certain. Germline CDR1 is SGHTA and CDR2 is FQGNSA. The CDR3 totals 13 residues. The V end lost 7 bases, the J end lost 4 bases, and 13 bases lay between the germline ends. The full variable domain, completed using reference TRBV7-2 and TRBJ2-5, is GAGVSQSPSNKVTEKGKDVELRCDPISGHTALYWYRQSLGQGLEFLIYFQGNSAPDKSGLPSDRFSAERTGGSVSTLTIQRTQQEDSAVYLCASTYLAGETQYFGPGTRLLVL.

This clonotype occurred a few times. This rearrangement joins TRBV5-5 to TRBJ1-2; 9 nucleotides match TRBD1. This CDR3 spans 14 amino acids. The V gene end was trimmed by 5 bases and the J gene end by 8 bases; junction bases not matched to a gene: 10. Germline CDR1 and CDR2: SGHKS and YYEKEE (reference sequence). This chain's CDR3 is CASSYPQGAEGYTF. CDR3 in DNA: TGTGCCAGCAGTTATCCACAGGGGGCGGAAGGCTACACCTTC.

This clonotype was detected only a few times. The V gene is TRBV4-2, the J gene TRBJ2-2, with D possibly being TRBD1 (6 bases). The CDR3 covers 16 residues. The V gene lost 2 bases and the J gene lost 6 bases, with 16 bases spanning the gap. Germline-derived CDR1 and CDR2 are LGHNA and YNFKEQ. The CDR3 region is CASSQKGVARPGELFF. CDR3 bases: TGTGCCAGCAGCCAAAAGGGGGTAGCTCGTCCCGGGGAGCTGTTTTTT.

This clonotype was seen at least ten times. J is TRBJ2-5 and V is TRBV12-3 or TRBV12-4; D not certain. The CDR3 spans 13 residues. The V end lost 4 bases, the J end lost 0 bases, and 6 bases lay between the germline ends. The CDR3 sequence: CASSSLYQETQYF. The DNA for the CDR3 is TGTGCCAGCAGTTCCCTGTACCAAGAGACCCAGTACTTC.

The chain couples TRBV11-2 to TRBJ2-3; 11 positions match TRBD1. CDR1 is SGHAT, CDR2 FQNNGV, per germline. The CDR3 length is 17 residues. With 0 bases clipped from V and 5 bases from J, the junction kept 7 bases outside the gene matches. In DNA form, the CDR3 reads TGTGCCAGCAGCTTAGAAGGGACAGGGGGAGGAGGAGATACGCAGTATTTT. It yields the protein CASSLEGTGGGGDTQYF.

This clonotype has just a few counts. The chain employs TRBV12-3 or TRBV12-4 and TRBJ2-3, with TRBD1 matching 11 bases. The CDR3 contains 15 residues. J gave up 8 bases and V 6 bases, and 10 bases lay outside the gene matches. CDR3 loop: CASSTRTGGVGTQYF. CDR3 in DNA: TGTGCCAGCAGCACAAGGACAGGGGGCGTTGGTACGCAGTATTTT.

This chain uses TRBV6-2 or TRBV6-3 with TRBJ2-7; D tentatively reads TRBD1 or TRBD2 (5 bases each). The CDR3 runs 14 residues. Trimming removed 3 bases from V and 6 bases from J, with 15 bases in between. Germline CDR1 is MNHEY and CDR2 is SVGEGT. The CDR3, as DNA: TGTGCCAGCAGTTATCAGGGAGCTAAATCCGAGCAGTACTTC. It translates to CASSYQGAKSEQYF.

The chain uses TRBV7-9 and TRBJ2-3; no reliable D call. The germline V gene encodes CDR1 SEHNR and CDR2 FQNEAQ (reference sequence). Trimming took off 3 bases at V and 7 bases at J, with 17 bases between the two ends. CDR3 length: 15 amino acids. CDR3 in DNA: TGTGCCAGCAGCTTTTTAACAGAATTGAATTATACGCAGTATTTT. Protein: CASSFLTELNYTQYF.

The V call is TRBV7-2, the J call TRBJ2-3, with 7 bases fitting TRBD1. V was pared by 5 bases and J by 2 bases, with 4 bases of the junction left unmatched. This CDR3 is 14 amino acids long. Germline loops: CDR1 SGHTA, CDR2 FQGNSA. CDR3 loop: CASSADRITDTQYF. The CDR3 nucleotides are TGTGCCAGCAGCGCGGACAGGATCACAGATACGCAGTATTTT.

This rearrangement joins TRBV7-2 to TRBJ2-3; D not resolved. The germline V and J ends were trimmed by 4 bases and 6 bases, with 14 bases remaining between them. The germline CDR1 and CDR2 sequences are SGHTA and FQGNSA. The CDR3 has 14 residues. The CDR3 sequence: CASSSHTLVDTQYF. The CDR3 DNA reads as TGTGCCAGCAGCTCGCATACCTTAGTGGATACGCAGTATTTT.